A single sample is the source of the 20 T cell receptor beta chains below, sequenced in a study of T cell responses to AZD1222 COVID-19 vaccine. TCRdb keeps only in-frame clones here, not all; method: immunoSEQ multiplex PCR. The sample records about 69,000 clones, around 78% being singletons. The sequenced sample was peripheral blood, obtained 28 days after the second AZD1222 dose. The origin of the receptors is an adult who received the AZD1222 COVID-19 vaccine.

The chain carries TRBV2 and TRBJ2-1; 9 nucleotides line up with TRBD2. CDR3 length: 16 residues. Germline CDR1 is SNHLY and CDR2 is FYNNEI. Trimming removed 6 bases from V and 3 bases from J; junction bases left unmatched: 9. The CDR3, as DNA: TGTGCCAGCAGGGAATTTAGGACTAGCGACTACAATGAGCAGTTCTTC. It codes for CASREFRTSDYNEQFF. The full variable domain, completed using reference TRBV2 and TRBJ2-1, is EPEVTQTPSHQVTQMGQEVILRCVPISNHLYFYWYRQILGQKVEFLVSFYNNEISEKSEIFDDQFSVERPDGSNFTLKIRSTKLEDSAMYFCASREFRTSDYNEQFFGPGTRLTVL.

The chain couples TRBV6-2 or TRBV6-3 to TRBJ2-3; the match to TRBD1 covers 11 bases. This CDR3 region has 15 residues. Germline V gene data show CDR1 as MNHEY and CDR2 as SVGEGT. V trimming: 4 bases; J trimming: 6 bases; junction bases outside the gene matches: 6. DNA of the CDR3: TGTGCCAGCAGTTCGGGACAGGGGGTGACGGATACGCAGTATTTT. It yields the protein CASSSGQGVTDTQYF.

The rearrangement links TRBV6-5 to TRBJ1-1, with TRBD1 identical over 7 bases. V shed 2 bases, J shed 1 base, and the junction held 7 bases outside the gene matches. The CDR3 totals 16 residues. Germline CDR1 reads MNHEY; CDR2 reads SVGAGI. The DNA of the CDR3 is TGTGCCAGCAGTTACGGAACAGGGGCCCCGAACACTGAAGCTTTCTTT. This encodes CASSYGTGAPNTEAFF.

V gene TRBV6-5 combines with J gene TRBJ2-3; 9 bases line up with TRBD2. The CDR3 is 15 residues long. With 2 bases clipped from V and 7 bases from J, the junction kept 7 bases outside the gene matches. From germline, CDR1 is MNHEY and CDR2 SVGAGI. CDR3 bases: TGTGCCAGCAGTTACGATTGGACTAGCGAGCATACGCAGTATTTT. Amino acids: CASSYDWTSEHTQYF.

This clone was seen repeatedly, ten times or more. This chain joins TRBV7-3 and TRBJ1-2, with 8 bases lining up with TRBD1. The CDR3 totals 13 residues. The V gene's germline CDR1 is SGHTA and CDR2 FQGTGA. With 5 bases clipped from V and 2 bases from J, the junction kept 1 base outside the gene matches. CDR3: CASSRDRNYGYTF. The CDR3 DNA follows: TGTGCCAGCAGCCGGGACAGGAACTATGGCTACACCTTC.

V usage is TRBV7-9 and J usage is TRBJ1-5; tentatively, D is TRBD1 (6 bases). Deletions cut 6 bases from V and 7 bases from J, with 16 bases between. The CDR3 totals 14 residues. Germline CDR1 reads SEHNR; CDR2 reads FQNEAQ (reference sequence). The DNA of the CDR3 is TGTGCCAGCAGTATACAGGGAGGAGAACAGCCCCAGCATTTT. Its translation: CASSIQGGEQPQHF. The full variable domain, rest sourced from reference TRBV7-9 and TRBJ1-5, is DTGVSQNPRHKITKRGQNVTFRCDPISEHNRLYWYRQTLGQGPEFLTYFQNEAQLEKSRLLSDRFSAERPKGSFSTLEIQRTEQGDSAMYLCASSIQGGEQPQHFGDGTRLSIL.

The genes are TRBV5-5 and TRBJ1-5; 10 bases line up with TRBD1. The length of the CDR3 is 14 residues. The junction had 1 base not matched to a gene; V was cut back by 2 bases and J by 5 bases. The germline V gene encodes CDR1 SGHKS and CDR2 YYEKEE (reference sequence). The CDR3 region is CASSFGTGDQPQHF. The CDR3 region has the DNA TGTGCCAGCAGCTTCGGGACAGGGGATCAGCCCCAGCATTTT. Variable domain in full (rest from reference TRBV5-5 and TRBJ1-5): DAGVTQSPTHLIKTRGQQVTLRCSPISGHKSVSWYQQVLGQGPQFIFQYYEKEERGRGNFPDRFSARQFPNYSSELNVNALLLGDSALYLCASSFGTGDQPQHFGDGTRLSIL.

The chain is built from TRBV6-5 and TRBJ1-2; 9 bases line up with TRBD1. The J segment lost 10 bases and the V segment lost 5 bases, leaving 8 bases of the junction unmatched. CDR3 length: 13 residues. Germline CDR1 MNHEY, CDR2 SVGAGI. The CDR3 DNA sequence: TGTGCCAGCAGTCACACAGGGGGCGCATTCTACACCTTC. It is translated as CASSHTGGAFYTF.

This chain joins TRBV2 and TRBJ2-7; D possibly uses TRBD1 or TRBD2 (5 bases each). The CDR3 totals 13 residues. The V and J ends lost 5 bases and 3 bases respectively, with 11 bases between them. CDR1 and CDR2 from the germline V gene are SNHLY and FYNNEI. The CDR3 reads CASSTGTFYEQYF. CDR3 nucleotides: TGTGCCAGCAGTACCGGGACCTTCTACGAGCAGTACTTC. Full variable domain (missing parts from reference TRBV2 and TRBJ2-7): EPEVTQTPSHQVTQMGQEVILRCVPISNHLYFYWYRQILGQKVEFLVSFYNNEISEKSEIFDDQFSVERPDGSNFTLKIRSTKLEDSAMYFCASSTGTFYEQYFGPGTRLTVT.

The CDR3 region is CASSFDPTVLGELFF. CDR3 in DNA: TGCGCCAGCAGCTTCGATCCGACAGTTCTCGGGGAGCTGTTTTTT. The chain links TRBV5-1 to TRBJ2-2, with D tentatively TRBD1 (5 bases). Germline lookup yields CDR1 SGHRS and CDR2 YFSETQ. Trimming stripped 2 bases from V and 7 bases from J, with 15 bases between. The CDR3 sequence is 15 residues long.

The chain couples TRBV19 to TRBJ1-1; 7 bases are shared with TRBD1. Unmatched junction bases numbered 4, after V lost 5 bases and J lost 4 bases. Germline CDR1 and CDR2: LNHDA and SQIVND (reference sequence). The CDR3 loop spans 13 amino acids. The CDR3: CASSGAGGTEAFF. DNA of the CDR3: TGTGCCAGTAGTGGAGCAGGGGGCACTGAAGCTTTCTTT.

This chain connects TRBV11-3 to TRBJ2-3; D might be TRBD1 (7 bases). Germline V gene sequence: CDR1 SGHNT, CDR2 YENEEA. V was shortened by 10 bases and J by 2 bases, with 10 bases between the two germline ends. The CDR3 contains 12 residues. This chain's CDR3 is CATRGATDTQYF. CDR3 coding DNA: TGTGCCACCAGGGGGGCCACAGATACGCAGTATTTT.

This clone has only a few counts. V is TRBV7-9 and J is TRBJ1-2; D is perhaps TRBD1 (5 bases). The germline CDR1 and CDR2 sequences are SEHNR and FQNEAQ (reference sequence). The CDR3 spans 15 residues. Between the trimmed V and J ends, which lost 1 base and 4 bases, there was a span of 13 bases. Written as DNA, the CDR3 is TGTGCCAGCAGCTTAGTCAGGAATGGGGGCTATGGCTACACCTTC. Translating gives CASSLVRNGGYGYTF. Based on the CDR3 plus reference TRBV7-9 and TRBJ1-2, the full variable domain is DTGVSQNPRHKITKRGQNVTFRCDPISEHNRLYWYRQTLGQGPEFLTYFQNEAQLEKSRLLSDRFSAERPKGSFSTLEIQRTEQGDSAMYLCASSLVRNGGYGYTFGSGTRLTVV.

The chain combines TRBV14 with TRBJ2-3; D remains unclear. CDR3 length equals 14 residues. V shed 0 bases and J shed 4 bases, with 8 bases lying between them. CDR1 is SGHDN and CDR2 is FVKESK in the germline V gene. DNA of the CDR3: TGTGCCAGCAGCCAAGATACTGCCGCAGATACGCAGTATTTT. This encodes CASSQDTAADTQYF.

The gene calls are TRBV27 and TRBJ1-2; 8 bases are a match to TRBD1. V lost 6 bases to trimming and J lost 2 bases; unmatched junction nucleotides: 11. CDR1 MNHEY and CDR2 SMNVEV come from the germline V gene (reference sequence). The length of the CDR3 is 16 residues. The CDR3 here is CASRLIGDRLNYGYTF. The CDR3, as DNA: TGTGCCAGCAGATTAATCGGGGACAGGCTAAACTATGGCTACACCTTC.

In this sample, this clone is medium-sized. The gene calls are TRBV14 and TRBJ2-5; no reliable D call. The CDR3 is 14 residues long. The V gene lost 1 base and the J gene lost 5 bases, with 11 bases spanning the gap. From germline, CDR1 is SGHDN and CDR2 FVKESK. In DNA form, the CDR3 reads TGTGCCAGCAGCCAAGGGGCCAGGTCGGAGACCCAGTACTTC. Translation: CASSQGARSETQYF.

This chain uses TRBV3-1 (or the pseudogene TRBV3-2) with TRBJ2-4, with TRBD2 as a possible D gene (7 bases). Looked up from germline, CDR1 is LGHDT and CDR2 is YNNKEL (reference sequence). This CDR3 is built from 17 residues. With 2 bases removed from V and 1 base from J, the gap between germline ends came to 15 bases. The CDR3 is CASSQTDRGAAKNIQYF. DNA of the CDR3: TGTGCCAGCAGCCAAACCGATCGGGGGGCTGCCAAAAACATTCAGTACTTC.

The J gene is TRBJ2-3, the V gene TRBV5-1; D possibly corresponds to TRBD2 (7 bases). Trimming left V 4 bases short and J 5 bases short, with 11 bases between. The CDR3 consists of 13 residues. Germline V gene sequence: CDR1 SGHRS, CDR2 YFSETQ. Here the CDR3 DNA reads TGCGCCAGCAGCGGGGGGGCAGGAGATACGCAGTATTTT. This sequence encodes CASSGGAGDTQYF.

The CDR3 DNA is TGTGCCAGCAGCTTGGTGGGTTTCGGTAACAATCAGCCCCAGCATTTT. Its protein is CASSLVGFGNNQPQHF. The genes are TRBV2 and TRBJ1-5; D uncertain. Germline CDR1 is SNHLY and CDR2 is FYNNEI. The CDR3 loop spans 16 amino acids. V lost 6 bases to trimming and J lost 3 bases, with 18 bases between them.

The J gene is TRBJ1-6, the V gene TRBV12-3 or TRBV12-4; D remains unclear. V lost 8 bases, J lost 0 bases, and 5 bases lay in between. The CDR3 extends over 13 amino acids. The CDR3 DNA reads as TGTGCCAGCCAGAGCTCCTATAATTCACCCCTCCACTTT. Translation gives CASQSSYNSPLHF.